The 17 T cell receptor beta chains reported below all come from one sample, sequenced in a study of tumor-infiltrating lymphocytes in glioblastoma multiforme. TCRB libraries came from RNA via three nested multiplex PCR rounds. MiXCR was run by TCRdb on the multiplex PCR reads, yielding one entry per CDR3 protein. The profile shows 20,000 or so distinct CDR3 sequences, 55% to 70% of them singletons. Sequenced material: peripheral blood. Source of these receptors: a male donor with glioblastoma.

This clonotype was recorded only once. The J gene is TRBJ2-7, the V gene TRBV7-2; 10 nucleotides match TRBD2. The V and J ends lost 5 bases and 2 bases, in that order; junction bases with no gene match: 6. This CDR3 has 15 amino acids. Germline V gene data show CDR1 as SGHTA and CDR2 as FQGNSA. Here the CDR3 DNA reads TGTGCCAGCAGCCCCTTAGCGGGAGGCCCCTACGAGCAGTACTTC. It encodes CASSPLAGGPYEQYF.

By share, this clonotype ranks as large. The genes are TRBV11-2 and TRBJ1-3; D remains ambiguous. CDR3 length: 13 residues. Trimming pared 5 bases from V and 9 bases from J, leaving 14 bases between. CDR1 and CDR2 (germline): SGHAT, FQNNGV. The CDR3, as DNA: TGTGCCAGCAGCCCGGGCCCCGGAGGCACCATATATTTT. Residues: CASSPGPGGTIYF.

The chain combines TRBV11-3 with TRBJ1-6; weak D call: TRBD1 (6 bases). V was clipped by 4 bases and J by 8 bases, with 12 bases between them. Germline V lookup: CDR1 SGHNT, CDR2 YENEEA. The CDR3 sequence is 14 residues long. CDR3 sequence reads: CASSSRGGYSPLHF. CDR3 in DNA: TGTGCCAGCAGCTCGAGGGGGGGGTATTCACCCCTCCACTTT. The full variable domain, in which reference TRBV11-3 and TRBJ1-6 provide the parts outside the CDR3, is EAGVVQSPRYKIIEKKQPVAFWCNPISGHNTLYWYLQNLGQGPELLIRYENEEAVDDSQLPKDRFSAERLKGVDSTLKIQPAELGDSAVYLCASSSRGGYSPLHFGNGTRLTVT.

A remark on this clonotype: The junction and the germline gene differ at one end; a read error may be behind it. CDR3 DNA sequence: TGTGCCAGCAGCCTGACTCGACAGAAATATCAGCCCCACTATTTT. It codes for CASSLTRQKYQPHYF. The rearrangement uses TRBV11-2 and TRBJ1-5; TRBD1 might be the D (5 bases). Germline lookup yields CDR1 SGHAT and CDR2 FQNNGV. There are 15 residues in the CDR3.

This clonotype was picked up many times. The rearrangement uses TRBV20-1 and TRBJ1-5; the D is unclear. The germline CDR1 and CDR2 sequences are DFQATT and SNEGSKA (reference sequence). Between the trimmed V and J ends, which lost 1 base and 8 bases, there was a span of 9 bases. CDR3 length: 12 amino acids. The CDR3, as DNA: TGCAGTGCTAGAGGGGTAGGAGAGCCCCAGCATTTT. It codes for CSARGVGEPQHF.

The CDR3 reads CASSLVPASGQETQYF. For the CDR3, the DNA is TGTGCCAGCAGCTTAGTCCCCGCTAGCGGACAAGAGACCCAGTACTTC. The gene calls are TRBV11-2 and TRBJ2-5; 7 nucleotides match TRBD2. Germline V gives CDR1 SGHAT, CDR2 FQNNGV. V shed 1 base and J 2 bases; nucleotides not matched to a gene: 7. This CDR3 has 16 residues.

The chain couples TRBV4-2 to TRBJ2-2, with D tentatively TRBD2 (6 bases). Looked up from germline, CDR1 is LGHNA and CDR2 is YNFKEQ. The ends were cut back, 0 bases at V and 9 bases at J, with 11 bases in the middle. This CDR3 contains 14 residues. Written as DNA, the CDR3 is TGTGCCAGCAGCCAAGATAAAGCGGGCCGGGAGCTGTTTTTT. Translating gives CASSQDKAGRELFF.

Comments on this clonotype: Possible read error: a much larger clone is one base away. The rearrangement uses TRBV5-1 and TRBJ2-7; 9 positions match TRBD1. The CDR3 has 14 residues. J lost 9 bases, V lost 2 bases, and 9 bases had no gene match. Germline V gene sequence: CDR1 SGHRS, CDR2 YFSETQ. The CDR3 protein is CASSLETGGFWQYF. The CDR3 DNA sequence: TGCGCCAGCAGCTTAGAGACAGGGGGTTTTTGGCAGTACTTC. Full variable domain (missing parts from reference TRBV5-1 and TRBJ2-7): KAGVTQTPRYLIKTRGQQVTLSCSPISGHRSVSWYQQTPGQGLQFLFEYFSETQRNKGNFPGRFSGRQFSNSRSEMNVSTLELGDSALYLCASSLETGGFWQYFGPGTRLTVT.

The CDR3 nucleotides are TGTGCCAGCGATAAGGGGCTCTCCTACAATGAGCAGTTCTTC. Its translation: CASDKGLSYNEQFF. This rearrangement joins TRBV2 to TRBJ2-1; a weak D match, TRBD1 (5 bases). Trimming took 8 bases from V and 0 from J, leaving 11 bases between them. This CDR3 is built from 14 residues. Per the germline V gene, CDR1 is SNHLY and CDR2 is FYNNEI.

This clonotype has at least ten counts. The chain uses TRBV20-1 and TRBJ1-1; possible D gene TRBD1, 5 bases. Trimming removed 0 bases from V and 4 bases from J, with 12 bases in between. This CDR3 has 14 amino acids. Germline CDR1 and CDR2: DFQATT and SNEGSKA (reference sequence). In DNA, the CDR3 is TGCAGTGCTAGAGAAGGAGGGGTAGGCACTGAAGCTTTCTTT. It translates to CSAREGGVGTEAFF.

The chain carries TRBV11-1 and TRBJ2-1, with 7 bases that match TRBD2. With V trimmed by 4 bases and J by 8 bases, 8 bases remained unmatched. CDR1 and CDR2 (germline): SGHAT, FQDESV (reference sequence). The CDR3 runs 14 residues. The CDR3 DNA sequence: TGTGCCAGCAGCTCACTAGCGAGAAACGATGAGCAGTTCTTC. Its protein product is CASSSLARNDEQFF.

In regard to this clonotype: At one end, the junction sequence differs from germline, possibly due to a read error. The chain combines TRBV11-2 with TRBJ2-1; 10 bases line up with TRBD2. Germline V CDR1 and CDR2: SGHAT, FQNNGV. The CDR3 has 19 amino acids. The CDR3 protein is CAGSSSPGSSLAGHNEQFF. CDR3 bases: TGTGCCGGCAGCTCCTCCCCCGGATCATCACTAGCGGGGCACAATGAGCAGTTCTTC.

As for this clonotype: A much larger clonotype is one base distant, so this may be a read error. This chain joins TRBV28 and TRBJ2-7; TRBD2 matches at 9 bases. The J segment lost 2 bases and the V segment lost 6 bases, leaving 5 bases of the junction unmatched. The CDR3 runs to 14 residues. Germline V gene lookup returns CDR1 MDHEN and CDR2 SYDVKM. The CDR3 reads CASRVAGDPYEQYF. CDR3 DNA sequence: TGTGCCAGCAGGGTAGCGGGGGACCCCTACGAGCAGTACTTC. The full variable domain, completed using reference TRBV28 and TRBJ2-7, is DVKVTQSSRYLVKRTGEKVFLECVQDMDHENMFWYRQDPGLGLRLIYFSYDVKMKEKGDIPEGYSVSREKKERFSLILESASTNQTSMYLCASRVAGDPYEQYFGPGTRLTVT.

This chain joins TRBV7-9 and TRBJ1-1; D gene uncertain. CDR1 SEHNR and CDR2 FQNEAQ come from the germline V gene (reference sequence). V lost 5 bases, J lost 2 bases, and 15 bases lay in between. CDR3 size: 15 residues. The CDR3 sequence: CASSPDGTENTEAFF. DNA for the CDR3: TGTGCCAGCAGCCCAGACGGAACAGAAAACACTGAAGCTTTCTTT. The variable domain in full, completed from reference TRBV7-9 and TRBJ1-1, reads DTGVSQNPRHKITKRGQNVTFRCDPISEHNRLYWYRQTLGQGPEFLTYFQNEAQLEKSRLLSDRFSAERPKGSFSTLEIQRTEQGDSAMYLCASSPDGTENTEAFFGQGTRLTVV.

The count of this clonotype is one. The rearrangement links TRBV11-2 to TRBJ2-1; TRBD2 aligns across 7 bases. The V gene end was trimmed by 6 bases and the J gene end by 12 bases; junction bases not matched to a gene: 17. The CDR3 consists of 15 residues. Germline-derived CDR1 and CDR2 are SGHAT and FQNNGV. DNA for the CDR3: TGTGCCAGCAGGAGAACTAGTGGGAGGGTAGGGAGGCAGTTCTTC. Its protein product is CASRRTSGRVGRQFF.

About this clonotype itself: At one of its ends the junction is not consistent with the germline gene, which may arise from a read error. The rearrangement links TRBV29-1 to TRBJ2-1; D may be TRBD1 (7 bases). The CDR3 spans 14 residues. Germline V gives CDR1 SQVTM, CDR2 ANQGSEA. CDR3 DNA: TGCAGCGTTGGGGGGCGGCAGGGGGGTAATGAGCAGTCCTTC. It specifies CSVGGRQGGNEQSF.

J is TRBJ2-1 and V is TRBV5-1; 14 bases fit TRBD2. CDR3 size: 15 residues. The trim removed 4 bases at V and 7 bases at J, leaving 4 bases unmatched. Germline V gene data show CDR1 as SGHRS and CDR2 as YFSETQ. Here the CDR3 reads CASSPGTSGGNEQFF. The DNA of the CDR3 is TGCGCCAGCAGCCCCGGGACTAGCGGGGGAAATGAGCAGTTCTTC.